This T cell receptor (beta chain) derives from a study of cytomegalovirus exposure and HLA in healthy donors. Remarks on this clone: As yet, its antigen is unknown.

CDR3 length equals 15 residues. Germline CDR1 SNHLY, CDR2 FYNNEI. The ends lost 2 bases at V and 2 bases at J; junction bases unmatched: 6. Whole-study findings and limits: Accurate prediction of most subjects' HLA-A and HLA-B alleles from TCR beta sequences was reported. HLA restriction was apparent for most CMV-associated TCR beta chains in a later analysis. Later analysis found that TCR beta chains associated with HLA were more clonally expanded than other, equally common chains. When analyzed later, a missense DCLRE1C variant was found to be linked to TCR beta V- and J-gene trimming.

PCR was performed using 60 Vbeta and 13 Jbeta primers. Data came from immunoSEQ multiplex PCR; TCRdb stores just in-frame clones and leaves some out. The sample has 60,000 to 85,000 clones; around 83% are singletons. The genes are TRBV2 and TRBJ2-7, with 7 positions matching TRBD2. Specimen: PBMCs. The receptor's source is a man aged 70 or older in good health and CMV-seropositive. The CDR3 DNA reads as TGTGCCAGCAGTGAAAGACTAGCAGCGGCCTACGAGCAGTACTTC. It yields the protein CASSERLAAAYEQYF.